This TCR beta chain was captured in a study of blood T cell repertoires in COVID-19 (dated by TCRdb to the early 2020s). About the investigation overall: Samples covering the acute and convalescent phases of COVID-19 were provided by collaborators in the United States, Italy and Spain. The prospective study material was composed of cDNA or gDNA derived from T cells, B-cell-depleted T cells, or PBMCs. Subjects who had been exposed to COVID-19, were actively infected with it, or had recovered from it provided the deeply sampled blood TCRbeta repertoires that made up the dataset. The repertoires were released in a freely available public database meant as a resource for research on the immune response to SARS-CoV-2. The samples were drawn from two sources: the first 160 participants of the ongoing ImmuneRACE study, and fewer than 1,500 subjects contributed by 6 global collaborators. A de-identified subject ID, COVID-19 status, age in years and sex were almost always included in the sample metadata. Where available, HLA class I and class II types were taken from metadata supplied by the sample provider and were not determined by assay-based typing.

The collaborating institutions used their own protocols to collect whole blood in K2EDTA tubes. For TCRbeta analysis, collaborator samples were shipped as frozen whole blood, as isolated PBMCs, or as DNA extracted from either sample type. From the cysteine through the phenylalanine, the CDR3 covers 15 amino acids. CDR3 DNA is the only sequence kept; it has 45 bases, read in frame from the first base. TCRbeta CDR3 regions were amplified from genomic DNA by means of the immunoSEQ Assay, a bias-controlled multiplex PCR. The study's own analysis went as follows. Within the assay, amplification of reference gene primers was used to estimate how many nucleated cells each sample contained. To quantify the absolute abundance of each unique TCRbeta CDR3 rearrangement, sequence reads were collapsed and filtered. Productive Simpson clonality was computed per sample as the square root of Simpson's diversity index over productive rearrangements. TCRdb obtained this table from immuneACCESS and retained in-frame rearrangements with V and J assigned. These tables miss some clones; where compared with another copy, unresolved V genes account for less than half of the shortfall, and the remainder is unexplained. V, J and clone size are taken as reported in that table, and D and trimming were inferred from the DNA itself. The sample yields 25,000 to 35,000 clones; 60% to 80% were counted once. Clones ranked in the top ten supply roughly 8.5% of the sample.

Findings and caveats that apply to the study as a whole: The quantity of clinical and demographic metadata differed by source and by participant and was supplied without curation.

Details on this clone: Its binding antigen is unknown. No qualities accompany the bases; no much larger clone lies one base away.

The TCR sequence derives from a woman in her 70s with active or convalescent COVID-19. The V gene is TRBV21-1 and the J gene is TRBJ1-6; the tabulated D call, TRBD1, remains unverified against the DNA. TRBV21-1 is flagged as a pseudogene. The specimen sequenced was peripheral blood. The CDR3 protein sequence reads: CASSKPDRGYSPLHF. The sequenced DNA: TGTGCCAGCAGCAAGCCGGACAGGGGTTATTCACCCCTCCACTTT.